The present entry profiles one TCR beta chain with its context. Its antigen remains unidentified. There are no base qualities to consult, and no much larger clone falls within one base. The library was obtained by the immunoSEQ multiplex PCR assay. The deep sequencing platform assayed roughly 10^5 TCR templates per sample. Genomic DNA extracted from sorted T cells was the material used for TCRbeta CDR3 sequencing. The authors processed their data as follows. The R programming language was used for clonal analysis of TCRbeta CDR3 data. Comparing unstimulated samples against CFSE-low samples taken after the reaction was how alloreactive CD4+ and CD8+ clones were defined. Regulatory or non-regulatory origin was assigned to alloreactive CD4+ clones by matching of sequences to sorted unstimulated Treg and non-Treg repertoires. Held by TCRdb, this immuneACCESS table contains in-frame sequences only and omits some clones. Under half of the omission traces to an unresolved V gene where checked; the cause of the rest is unknown. V and J calls plus clone size are reproduced from that table; the DNA served to infer D and trimming. The table for this sample lists roughly 100,000 clones; over 90% of them were counted only once. 0.55% to 0.8% of the sample lies in the top ten.

TCRbeta CDR3 sequencing was performed on sorted unstimulated T cells and on proliferating T cells recovered from mixed lymphocyte reactions. Fresh whole blood from ten HLA-typed healthy donors served as the source for isolating PBMCs. To map where alloreactive clones came from, unstimulated CD4+ regulatory T cells were FACS-sorted. Its CDR3 holds 11 amino acids, cysteine through phenylalanine. The DNA shown is the 33-base CDR3, in frame from base 1. Trimming costs V 3 bases and J 10 bases, and their ends lie 7 bases apart. Reading the germline V gene (reference sequence) gives CDR1 PRHDT and CDR2 FYEKMQ. This record comes from a study of siplizumab effects on memory and regulatory T cells (dated by TCRdb to 2018 to 2020). Regarding the research as a whole: The study examined how the anti-CD2 antibody siplizumab affects alloreactive T-cell subsets in allogeneic mixed lymphocyte reactions built from human PBMCs. Study-wide conclusions, independent of this receptor: Because sequences at frequencies below about 10^-5 were poorly captured, only a minor fraction of alloreactive clones could be mapped back to unstimulated subsets. Whether proliferating Tregs from siplizumab cultures were suppressive was not functionally confirmed. The cumulative frequency of alloreactive sequences that could be traced back to unstimulated CD4+ memory T cells was significantly reduced by siplizumab. A naive or memory phenotype could not be assigned to roughly 80-97% of proliferating CD4+ or CD8+ clones. Unstimulated naive T cells appeared more diverse than memory T cells, and naive cells seemed to contribute substantially to the alloresponse. Among mappable alloreactive CD4+ clones, the Treg-derived fraction averaged 68.8% with siplizumab versus approximately 27% in control reactions.

The V and J genes are TRBV13 and TRBJ2-1, with the D gene not clear enough to name. Input material: Tregs sorted from blood. The sequence was collected from a human donor in good health. The bases are TGTGCCAGCAGCTTGTCTCGCGAGCAGTTCTTC. Its protein is CASSLSREQFF. The variable domain in full, with residues beyond the CDR3 obtained from the reference TRBV13 and TRBJ2-1 genes, is AAGVIQSPRHLIKEKRETATLKCYPIPRHDTVYWYQQGPGQDPQFLISFYEKMQSDKGSIPDRFSAQQFSDYHSELNMSSLELGDSALYFCASSLSREQFFGPGTRLTVL.